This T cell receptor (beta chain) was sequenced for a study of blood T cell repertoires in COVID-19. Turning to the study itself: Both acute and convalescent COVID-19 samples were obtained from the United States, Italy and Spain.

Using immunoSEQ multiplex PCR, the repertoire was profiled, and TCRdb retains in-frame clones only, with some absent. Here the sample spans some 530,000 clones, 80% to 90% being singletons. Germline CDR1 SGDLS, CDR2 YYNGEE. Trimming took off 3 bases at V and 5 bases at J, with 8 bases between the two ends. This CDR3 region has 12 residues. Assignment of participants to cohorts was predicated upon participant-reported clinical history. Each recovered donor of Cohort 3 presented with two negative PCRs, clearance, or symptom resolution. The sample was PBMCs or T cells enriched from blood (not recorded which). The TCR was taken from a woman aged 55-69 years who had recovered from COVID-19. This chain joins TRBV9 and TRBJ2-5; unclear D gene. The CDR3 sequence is CASSDFEETQYF. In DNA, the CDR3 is TGTGCCAGCAGCGACTTTGAGGAGACCCAGTACTTC.